The source of this TCR beta chain is a study of CD8+CD57+ T cells in acquired aplastic anemia. Only patients with CD8+CD57+ cell expansion on flow cytometry were chosen for sequencing. Sampling of blood occurred while the patients had still received no therapy. To note about this clonotype: The junction departs from germline at one end; a sequencing error may be responsible.

TCR beta VDJ and CDR3 were profiled, and genomic DNA was the template. TCRdb fed the reads into MiXCR, producing one record per CDR3 protein. The table lists approximately 300,000 distinct CDR3 sequences, approximately 60% of them singletons. The receptor comes from a human donor with aplastic anemia. The material sequenced was sorted CD4+, CD8+, or CD8+CD57+ T cells (not recorded which) from PBMCs.

As DNA, the CDR3 is TGCGCCAGCAGCAGGAGCTCCTACGAGCAGTTCTTC. Translation: CASSRSSYEQFF. This rearrangement joins TRBV6-1 to TRBJ2-7; unclear D gene. The end of the DNA aligns better with TRBJ2-1, so the J call may be wrong. The CDR3 sequence is 12 residues long. Germline loops: CDR1 MNHNS, CDR2 SASEGT.